Listed here is a single T cell receptor beta chain. Original processing methods: Estimation of nucleated cell counts was performed using reference gene primer amplification. Generated by immunoSEQ multiplex PCR, the TCRdb table keeps only in-frame clones and is missing some. D and trimming were read from the DNA, whereas the V and J calls and clone size are those reported in that table. The sample lists roughly 350,000 clones, 70% to 90% occurring once. The CDR3 runs 15 residues. The sample originates from a study of blood T cell repertoires in COVID-19. Background on the study: Spain, Italy and the United States supplied samples that represented acute and convalescent COVID-19. The analysed material was cDNA or gDNA that came from T cells, B-cell-depleted T cells, or PBMCs.

The chain links TRBV21-1 to TRBJ1-6; the table assigns TRBD1, which was not confirmed against the DNA. TRBV21-1 corresponds to a pseudogene. This clonotype originated in a woman in her forties or fifties with active or convalescent COVID-19. Sequenced material: peripheral blood. CDR3 sequence reads: CASSKVGRACSPLHF. The CDR3 coding sequence is TGTGCCAGCAGCAAAGTTGGCAGGGCGTGTTCACCCCTCCACTTT.